The 13 T cell receptor beta chains given below trace back to one sample, sequenced in a study of Graves' ophthalmopathy and Graves' hyperthyroidism. For repertoire sequencing, the TCR beta CDR3 regions were amplified from RNA transcripts. An initial RT-PCR round employing HTBI primers preceded a second-round multiplex PCR. TCRdb analysed the multiplex PCR reads with MiXCR anew, one entry per CDR3 protein. The sample yields around 660,000 distinct CDR3 sequences, about two fifths seen once. The sample comprised peripheral blood. The receptors shown here come from an adult man with Graves' ophthalmopathy.

This clonotype was recorded many times. The rearrangement links TRBV20-1 to TRBJ1-5; no definite D call. The V end was cut by 7 bases, the J end by 0 bases, with 13 bases between. The germline gives CDR1 DFQATT, CDR2 SNEGSKA (reference sequence). The CDR3 runs to 14 residues. The CDR3 here is CSVSDPDSNQPQHF. The CDR3 DNA follows: TGCAGTGTGTCCGACCCAGATAGCAATCAGCCCCAGCATTTT.

To note about this clonotype: A much larger clone differs by one base, so this may be a read error. The chain couples TRBV24-1 to TRBJ2-2, with D possibly TRBD2 on 5 matching bases. The CDR3 runs to 15 residues. Germline CDR1 is KGHDR and CDR2 is SFDVKD. The CDR3 protein is CATSDTLPNTGEPFF. The CDR3 nucleotides are TGTGCCACCAGTGACACCCTTCCGAACACCGGGGAGCCGTTTTTT.

Comment on this clonotype: One end of the junction does not line up with germline, which may come from a read error. The genes are TRBV10-3 and TRBJ2-2, with D possibly TRBD2 on 6 matching bases. The CDR3 has 14 amino acids. The germline gives CDR1 ENHRY, CDR2 SYGVKD. CDR3 protein: CASSLLAESGELFF. As DNA, the CDR3 is TGTGCCAGCAGTTTACTAGCTGAGAGCGGGGAGCTGTTTTTT.

Many counts were recorded for this clonotype. J is TRBJ2-2 and V is TRBV24-1; no clear D. The CDR3 runs 15 residues. V was trimmed by 5 bases and J by 5 bases, leaving 14 bases between them. Germline CDR1 is KGHDR and CDR2 is SFDVKD. CDR3 sequence: CATSGRAGPTGELFF. CDR3 nucleotides: TGTGCCACCAGTGGACGGGCAGGCCCTACCGGGGAGCTGTTTTTT.

Details on this clonotype: At one of its ends the junction is not consistent with the germline gene, which may arise from a read error. The rearrangement links TRBV15 to TRBJ2-7, with 10 bases fitting TRBD2. This CDR3 region has 16 residues. CDR1 is LNHNV, CDR2 YYDKDF, per germline (reference sequence). In nucleotides, the CDR3 is TGTGCCGCCAGCAGCCCCACTAGCGGGGCGAACTACGAGCAGTACTTC. Translation: CAASSPTSGANYEQYF.

In its sample, this clonotype was seen many times. The rearrangement joins TRBV29-1 to TRBJ1-2; the match to TRBD1 covers 7 bases. The CDR3 extends over 13 amino acids. Germline loops: CDR1 SQVTM, CDR2 ANQGSEA. J was trimmed by 6 bases and V by 6 bases; bases with no gene match: 10. CDR3 sequence (DNA): TGCAGCGTCCCACAGGGGCTTTCGGATGGCTACACCTTC. It yields the protein CSVPQGLSDGYTF.

Worth noting for this clonotype: With a much larger clone just one base away, this may be a read error. The V gene is TRBV7-9, the J gene TRBJ2-7; possibly TRBD2 for D (5 bases). The CDR3 spans 12 residues. In germline, CDR1 is SEHNR, CDR2 FQNEAQ (reference sequence). This CDR3 is CVSSYSSREQYF. As DNA, the CDR3 is TGTGTCAGCAGCTATTCTAGCAGGGAGCAGTACTTC.

A remark on this clonotype: The final CDR3 position lacks the conserved phenylalanine or tryptophan, pointing to a likely read error. The J gene is TRBJ1-1, the V gene TRBV11-2; D is uncertain. This CDR3 is 12 amino acids long. V dropped 5 bases and J dropped 4 bases, with 8 bases sitting between them. Germline CDR1 reads SGHAT; CDR2 reads FQNNGV. The CDR3 nucleotides are TGTGCCAGCAGCCTCGATCGCACTGAAGCTTTCTCT. This encodes CASSLDRTEAFS.

There are many counts of this clonotype. Here the CDR3 DNA reads TGTGCCAGCAGTGAATACCTGGGGGGGTCTGGAAACACCATATATTTT. Encoded protein: CASSEYLGGSGNTIYF. This chain joins TRBV25-1 and TRBJ1-3; D may be TRBD1 (5 bases). The CDR3 length is 16 residues. Germline values: CDR1 MGHDK, CDR2 SYGVNS. V was pared by 0 bases and J by 1 base, with 10 bases between. The entire variable domain, with the rest obtained from reference TRBV25-1 and TRBJ1-3, is as follows: EADIYQTPRYLVIGTGKKITLECSQTMGHDKMYWYQQDPGMELHLIHYSYGVNSTEKGDLSSESTVSRIRTEHFPLTLESARPSHTSQYLCASSEYLGGSGNTIYFGEGSWLTVV.

The J gene is TRBJ2-7, the V gene TRBV29-1; unclear D gene. The CDR3 extends over 13 amino acids. Trimming stripped 1 base from V and 0 bases from J, with 7 bases between. Germline CDR1 SQVTM, CDR2 ANQGSEA. The CDR3 is CSVEAGLSYEQYF. Written as DNA, the CDR3 is TGCAGCGTTGAAGCGGGCCTCTCCTACGAGCAGTACTTC.

Regarding this clonotype: A much bigger clone sits one base away, suggesting this may be a read error. It is likely a read error, because the conserved phenylalanine at the end of the CDR3 is missing. The rearrangement uses TRBV20-1 and TRBJ1-2; D is unclear. The germline gives CDR1 DFQATT, CDR2 SNEGSKA (reference sequence). The ends were cut back, 1 base at V and 3 bases at J, with 18 bases in the middle. The CDR3 is 16 amino acids. The CDR3 DNA sequence: TGCAGTGCTAGAGCTCTCTGGGCGGGAAGGGACTATGGCTACACCCTC. Amino acids: CSARALWAGRDYGYTL.

The V call is TRBV10-3, the J call TRBJ2-5; 7 bases fit TRBD2. V lost 0 bases to trimming and J lost 7 bases; unmatched junction nucleotides: 8. The CDR3 covers 15 residues. Germline values: CDR1 ENHRY, CDR2 SYGVKD. The DNA of the CDR3 is TGTGCCATCAGTGAGTCCGGGGGGTCGAGAGTGACCCAGTACTTC. Translation gives CAISESGGSRVTQYF.

This clonotype has a count of ten or more. The chain links TRBV20-1 to TRBJ2-5; D is perhaps TRBD1 (6 bases). The V and J ends lost 5 bases and 12 bases respectively, with 19 bases between them. Germline V gene data show CDR1 as DFQATT and CDR2 as SNEGSKA (reference sequence). The CDR3 covers 12 residues. CDR3 sequence: CSAHQSDRNKYF. The CDR3 coding sequence is TGCAGTGCTCACCAAAGCGACAGGAACAAGTACTTC.